This T cell receptor beta chain was obtained from a study of regulatory T cells in long-lasting Graves disease. The overall study: Newly diagnosed Graves' patients took antithyroid drugs under 3 months.

To make TCR beta libraries, researchers used iRepertoire HTBI primers and Arm-PCR of CDR3 regions. TCRdb reanalysed the multiplex PCR reads using MiXCR and keeps one entry per CDR3 protein. The sample yields 200,000 to 300,000 distinct CDR3 sequences, roughly a fifth seen once. Time point described: newly diagnosed GD, antithyroid drugs for less than 3 months. TCR sequences were obtained from RNA taken from PBMCs. EDTA tubes held Nine milliliters of peripheral blood from each patient. Sample: peripheral blood mononuclear cells (PBMCs), taken at new diagnosis, from a patient treated with antithyroid drugs. The TCR was taken from a female donor with Graves disease.

The CDR3 region has the DNA TGTGCCAGCAGTGGGCGGACAGGCGGGGAGCATTTT. Its translation is CASSGRTGGEHF. V usage is TRBV2 and J usage is TRBJ1-5; 7 bases are shared with TRBD1. Losses at the gene ends were 4 bases for V and 14 bases for J; bases not matched to a gene: 8. CDR3 size: 12 residues. The germline gives CDR1 SNHLY, CDR2 FYNNEI. The entire variable domain, with the rest obtained from reference TRBV2 and TRBJ1-5, is as follows: EPEVTQTPSHQVTQMGQEVILRCVPISNHLYFYWYRQILGQKVEFLVSFYNNEISEKSEIFDDQFSVERPDGSNFTLKIRSTKLEDSAMYFCASSGRTGGEHFGDGTRLSIL.